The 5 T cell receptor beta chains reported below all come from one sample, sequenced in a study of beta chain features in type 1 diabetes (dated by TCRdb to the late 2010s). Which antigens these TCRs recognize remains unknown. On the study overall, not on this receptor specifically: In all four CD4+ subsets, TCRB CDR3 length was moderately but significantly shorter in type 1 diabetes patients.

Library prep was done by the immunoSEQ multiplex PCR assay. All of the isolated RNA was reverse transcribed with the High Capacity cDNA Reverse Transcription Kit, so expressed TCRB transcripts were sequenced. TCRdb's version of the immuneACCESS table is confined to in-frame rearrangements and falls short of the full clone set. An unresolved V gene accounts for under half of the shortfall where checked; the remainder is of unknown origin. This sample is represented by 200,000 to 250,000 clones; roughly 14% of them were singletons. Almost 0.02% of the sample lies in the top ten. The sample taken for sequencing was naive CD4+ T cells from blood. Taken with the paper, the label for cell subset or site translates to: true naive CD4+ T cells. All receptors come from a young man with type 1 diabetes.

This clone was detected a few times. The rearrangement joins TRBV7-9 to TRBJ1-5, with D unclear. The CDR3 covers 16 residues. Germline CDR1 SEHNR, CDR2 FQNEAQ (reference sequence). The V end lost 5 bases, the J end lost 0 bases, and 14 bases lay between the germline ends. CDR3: CASSPGTVYSNQPQHF. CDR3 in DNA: TGTGCCAGCAGCCCGGGAACGGTTTATAGCAATCAGCCCCAGCATTTT.

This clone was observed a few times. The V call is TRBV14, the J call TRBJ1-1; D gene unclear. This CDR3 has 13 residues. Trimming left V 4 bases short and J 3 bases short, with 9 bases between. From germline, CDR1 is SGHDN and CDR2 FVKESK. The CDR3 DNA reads TGTGCCAGCAGCCTGCTAACCGACACTGAAGCTTTCTTT. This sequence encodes CASSLLTDTEAFF.

As DNA, the CDR3 is TGTGCCAGCAGACCCGGACTAGCGGGAGTAGATACGCAGTATTTT. Its translation: CASRPGLAGVDTQYF. The chain has TRBV2 and TRBJ2-3, with 13 bases identical to TRBD2. The V gene end was trimmed by 6 bases and the J gene end by 5 bases; junction bases not matched to a gene: 5. CDR3 length: 15 residues. The germline V gene has CDR1 SNHLY and CDR2 FYNNEI. The full variable domain, with the rest looked up from reference TRBV2 and TRBJ2-3, is EPEVTQTPSHQVTQMGQEVILRCVPISNHLYFYWYRQILGQKVEFLVSFYNNEISEKSEIFDDQFSVERPDGSNFTLKIRSTKLEDSAMYFCASRPGLAGVDTQYFGPGTRLTVL.

The CDR3 sequence is CASSPGQGYTEAFF. The CDR3 bases are TGCGCCAGCTCACCCGGACAGGGGTACACTGAAGCTTTCTTT. The rearrangement joins TRBV4-1 to TRBJ1-1, with 9 bases identical to TRBD1. This CDR3 has 14 residues. CDR1 MGHRA and CDR2 YSYEKL come from the germline V gene. The V and J ends lost 8 bases and 3 bases, in that order; junction bases with no gene match: 7.

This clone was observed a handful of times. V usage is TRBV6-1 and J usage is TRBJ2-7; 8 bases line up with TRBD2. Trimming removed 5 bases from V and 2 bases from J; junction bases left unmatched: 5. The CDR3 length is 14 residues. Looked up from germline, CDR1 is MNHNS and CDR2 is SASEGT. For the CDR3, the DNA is TGTGCCAGCAGTTTTAGCGGGGATGCCTACGAGCAGTACTTC. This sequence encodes CASSFSGDAYEQYF.